This paragraph covers one T cell receptor beta chain sequence. Its recognized antigen is unknown. This may be a read error: a much more frequent sequence differs by one nucleotide. This entry is derived from a study of tumor-infiltrating lymphocytes in primary liver carcinoma (dated by TCRdb to the late 2010s). As for the study more broadly: Hepatocellular carcinoma (four) or combined HCC and intrahepatic cholangiocarcinoma (one) was present in the five patients, who were three men and two women aged 30 to 69 years. The five patients had tumors staged T1-T3 N0M0, with maximum diameters ranging from about 4.2 to 11 cm. Each sample produced roughly 3.5 to 7.13 million productive TCRbeta reads, and read depth showed no significant difference between tissue types. Across five regions of each liver tumor, along with adjacent normal tissue and blood, the study brought together TCRbeta repertoire sequencing, expression microarrays and whole-exome sequencing. TCRbeta repertoire sequencing covered 35 specimens from 5 patients: roughly 25 tumor regions, 5 adjacent noncancerous liver tissues and 5 peripheral blood samples. Agilent mRNA microarray profiling was performed on the 25 tumor region samples to relate TCRbeta repertoire diversity to the local molecular phenotype. Reproducibility between technical replicate repertoires was high, with correlation coefficients above 0.98 and mean shared-clone rates approximately 0.88. Overall results and qualifications from the work: Comparison of CD4+ and CD8+ T cell repertoires was precluded by the use of bulk unsorted samples. Because only the TCR beta chain was sequenced and unpaired alpha chains were not captured, true repertoire diversity is likely underestimated. With just four or five patients in the study, the authors point out that the findings should be validated in a larger study. Pairs of tumor regions showed greater repertoire overlap (mean roughly 35%) than tumor-adjacent pairs (around 17%) or tumor-blood pairs (around 15%), which is consistent with antigen-driven expansion. Only about 8-25% of top clones were found in all five regions of a tumor, suggesting spatial heterogeneity of tumor-infiltrating T cells. The top 250 clones accounted for a significantly greater share of the repertoire in tumors than in blood (p = 0.039).

Total RNA and DNA were co-extracted without cell sorting from around 20-30 mg of bulk tissue using the AllPrep DNA/RNA mini kit. Surgical resection was performed in China between 2015 and early 2016 on several patients with histopathologically diagnosed primary liver carcinoma. Patients had chronic HBV infection and were treatment-naive at sampling. Each tumor was sampled at five spatially separated regions: the superior, inferior, left-lateral and right-lateral poles and the tumor centre. Histology showed that every tumor sample contained more than 80% viable tumor cells. Fresh tumor and adjacent tissue pieces were bisected; one half was stored in RNAlater at -80°C, the other sent for histology. Starting from roughly 540 ng total RNA, TCRbeta-specific cDNA was produced by reverse transcription with a constant-region primer and ProtoScript II reverse transcriptase. TCRbeta libraries were built with three nested multiplex PCR rounds, a slightly modified ARM-PCR procedure. The first two PCR rounds used multiplex TRBV1-TRBV30 forward primers with a Cbeta reverse primer, each for roughly 11 cycles. Sample barcodes and Illumina adapters were added in a final 25-cycle PCR with Deep VentR polymerase. Amplicons of 200-500 bp were gel-purified with a QIAquick gel extraction kit before sequencing. The TCRbeta amplicons were sequenced with 250-bp paired-end reads on an Illumina HiSeq 2500. For the original study's pipeline: To recover full CDR3 sequences, reads were quality-trimmed using Trimmomatic v0.33 and paired reads were then merged using FLASH v1.2.11. V, D and J germline segments were assigned to the rearranged TCRbeta sequences using MiGEC v1.2.1b. Clonotype statistics and Shannon-Wiener diversity indices were computed with VDJtools v1.0.0. To cut down on sampling bias, every analysis after diversity analysis relied on just the 250 most abundant clonotypes from each sample. Clones were called with MiXCR by TCRdb after fastp trimmed the public reads at Q25, and only in-frame beta chains were retained. Under each unique CDR3 protein, matching rows form one entry showing the most common genes and DNA. Clone size and V and J calls follow TCRdb, not the original study. This sample is represented by about 130,000 distinct CDR3 sequences; 64% of them were singletons. The top ten clonotypes cover about 8% of the sample.

According to the germline V gene, CDR1 reads MDHEN and CDR2 reads SYDVKM. The CDR3 holds 14 amino acids from the cysteine to the phenylalanine. Only the CDR3 region is kept as DNA, spanning 42 bases read in frame from base 1. V and J lose 9 bases and 6 bases, and a span of 20 bases separates them. The receptor's source is a woman aged 55-69 years with primary liver carcinoma and hepatitis B virus infection. The V gene is TRBV28 and the J gene is TRBJ2-5; no D gene is confidently identified. Sequencing was done on a sample of liver tumor tissue from sampling region 3. The label giving this sample's cell subset or site can be read as: tumor region T3, left-lateral pole. The CDR3: CARSTTRALKTQYF. The bases read TGTGCCAGGAGTACCACACGGGCCTTAAAGACCCAGTACTTC.